These T cell receptor beta chains were read from a single sample in a study of cytomegalovirus exposure and HLA in healthy donors. Data came from immunoSEQ multiplex PCR; TCRdb stores just in-frame clones and leaves some out. Among some 67,000 clones listed, about 94% were seen once. The sample comprised PBMCs. These receptors were collected from a woman aged 18 to 35 in good health and CMV-seronegative. Each CDR3 is given with its conserved first and last residue. Each record gives: clone size, D gene, J gene, V gene, CDR3 protein, CDR3 DNA. D genes are given only for firm matches. For some rows the clone size is stated as once, few or many, or as a class when expanded; others skip it.

- TRBD1 TRBJ2-3 TRBV2 CASRPGTGFDRDTQYF TGTGCCAGCAGACCCGGGACAGGCTTTGACCGAGATACGCAGTATTTT
- TRBD1 TRBJ1-6 TRBV5-1 CASSPLGTDSPLHF TGCGCCAGCAGCCCTCTCGGGACAGATTCACCCCTCCACTTT
- TRBD1 TRBJ1-2 TRBV5-6 CASSFRDRVYGYTF TGTGCCAGCAGCTTCAGGGACAGGGTATATGGCTACACCTTC
- TRBD2 TRBJ2-7 TRBV6-1 CASREAGAASGSYEQYF TGTGCCAGCAGAGAAGCGGGAGCTGCTTCCGGCTCCTACGAGCAGTACTTC
- TRBD1 TRBJ2-5 TRBV4-3 CASSQDRAGGQETQYF TGCGCCAGCAGCCAAGATAGGGCAGGGGGTCAAGAGACCCAGTACTTC
- - TRBJ1-2 TRBV13 CASSLPLDWDYGYTF TGTGCCAGCAGCCTTCCCTTGGACTGGGACTATGGCTACACCTTC
- - TRBJ2-7 TRBV4-3 CASSQDRLVYEQYF TGCGCCAGCAGCCAAGATAGGCTAGTCTACGAGCAGTACTTC
- TRBD1 TRBJ2-1 TRBV25-1 CASSGDRENEQFF TGTGCCAGCAGTGGGGACAGGGAGAATGAGCAGTTCTTC
once TRBD1 TRBJ1-2 TRBV6-5 CASSTGQGAERGYTF TGTGCCAGCAGTACGGGACAGGGGGCGGAGAGGGGCTACACCTTC
once - TRBJ1-5 TRBV18 CASSPDKDQPQHF TGTGCCAGCTCACCGGACAAGGATCAGCCCCAGCATTTT
- - TRBJ2-3 TRBV5-1 CASSVSTDTQYF TGCGCCAGCTCTGTTAGCACAGATACGCAGTATTTT
- TRBD2 TRBJ2-3 TRBV5-4 CASSLEGLAGGGTDTQYF TGTGCCAGCAGCTTGGAAGGACTAGCGGGGGGCGGCACAGATACGCAGTATTTT
- TRBD1 TRBJ1-1 TRBV5-4 CASSTDRRNTEAFF TGTGCCAGCAGCACGGACAGGAGAAACACTGAAGCTTTCTTT
- - TRBJ2-4 TRBV10-2 CASSDTRSIQYF TGCGCCAGCAGTGATACCAGAAGCATTCAGTACTTC
- - TRBJ2-3 TRBV7-2 CASSWGGADTQYF TGTGCCAGCAGCTGGGGGGGCGCAGATACGCAGTATTTT
- TRBD1 TRBJ1-1 TRBV4-1 CASSQEQGVRSEAFF TGCGCCAGCAGCCAAGAACAGGGGGTAAGGTCTGAAGCTTTCTTT
- TRBD2 TRBJ2-5 TRBV27 CASSLLTSGGAQETQYF TGTGCCAGCAGTTTATTAACTAGCGGGGGGGCTCAAGAGACCCAGTACTTC
- TRBD2 TRBJ2-7 TRBV7-9 CASSNTGRAGEQYF TGTGCCAGCAGCAACACCGGGAGGGCTGGCGAGCAGTACTTC
- - TRBJ1-4 TRBV28 CASIRRGANEKLFF TGTGCCAGCATTCGAAGGGGCGCTAATGAAAAACTGTTTTTT
- - TRBJ1-2 TRBV25-1 CASSESRNYGYTF TGTGCCAGCAGTGAATCGCGTAACTATGGCTACACCTTC
once TRBD1 TRBJ1-5 TRBV27 CAAATGVNQPQHF TGTGCCGCGGCGACAGGGGTCAATCAGCCCCAGCATTTT
- TRBD2 TRBJ2-1 TRBV28 CASSFDIVGGGYNEQFF TGTGCCAGCAGTTTTGACATAGTGGGCGGGGGCTACAATGAGCAGTTCTTC
- - TRBJ1-1 TRBV18 CASSPSLDSGATEAFF TGTGCCAGCTCACCCTCTTTGGATTCTGGGGCCACTGAAGCTTTCTTT
- TRBD2 TRBJ2-1 TRBV7-2 CASSFSGNSYNEQFF TGTGCCAGCAGCTTTAGCGGGAACTCCTACAATGAGCAGTTCTTC
- TRBD2 TRBJ2-1 TRBV9 CASSVGGGAGNEQFF TGTGCCAGCAGCGTGGGCGGGGGGGCCGGCAATGAGCAGTTCTTC
- - TRBJ2-2 TRBV27 CASGRYTGELFF TGTGCCAGCGGGAGGTATACCGGGGAGCTGTTTTTT
once TRBD1 TRBJ1-4 TRBV5-5 CASSLSQGAWNEKLFF TGTGCCAGCAGCTTGAGTCAGGGGGCTTGGAATGAAAAACTGTTTTTT
- TRBD2 TRBJ2-2 TRBV7-6 CASSKSGGTGGELFF TGTGCCAGCAGCAAGAGCGGGGGGACGGGCGGGGAGCTGTTTTTT
- - TRBJ2-3 TRBV12-2 CASRSRTGRASSTDTQYF TGTGCAAGTCGCTCCCGGACAGGGCGAGCCTCTAGCACAGATACGCAGTATTTT
- - TRBJ2-7 TRBV7-2 CASSLVSSEQYF TGTGCCAGCAGCTTAGTATCTTCCGAGCAGTACTTC
- - TRBJ1-3 TRBV5-1 CASSLGQGNTIYF TGCGCCAGCAGCTTGGGTCAGGGAAACACCATATATTTT
medium-sized TRBD2 TRBJ2-3 TRBV6-4 CASSERGGTDTQYF TGTGCCAGCAGTGAGCGGGGGGGCACAGATACGCAGTATTTT
- - TRBJ2-1 TRBV11-1 CASSFRQGYYNEQFF TGTGCCAGCAGCTTTAGGCAGGGATATTACAATGAGCAGTTCTTC
- - TRBJ1-5 TRBV10-2 CASSEGPGQPQHF TGCGCCAGCAGTGAGGGTCCAGGGCAGCCCCAGCATTTT
- TRBD1 TRBJ1-1 TRBV5-1 CASSLARTGTEAFF TGCGCCAGCAGCTTGGCTAGGACAGGGACTGAAGCTTTCTTT
- TRBD2 TRBJ2-3 TRBV19 CASSISLAGGVNTQYF TGTGCCAGTAGTATATCACTAGCGGGGGGAGTAAATACGCAGTATTTT
- TRBD1 TRBJ1-1 TRBV6-1 CASSEVQGATEAFF TGTGCCAGCAGTGAAGTTCAGGGGGCGACTGAAGCTTTCTTT
- TRBD1 TRBJ2-7 TRBV5-4 CASSFRTGANEQYF TGTGCCAGCAGTTTTCGGACAGGGGCGAATGAGCAGTACTTC
- TRBD1 TRBJ2-7 TRBV19 CASSARRGQAYEQYF TGTGCCAGTAGTGCCCGCAGGGGGCAGGCCTACGAGCAGTACTTC
few TRBD2 TRBJ2-2 TRBV4-2 CASSHGGGPDTGELFF TGTGCCAGCAGCCACGGCGGGGGGCCGGACACCGGGGAGCTGTTTTTT
- - TRBJ2-2 TRBV5-1 CASSLWATGELFF TGCGCCAGCAGCTTGTGGGCCACCGGGGAGCTGTTTTTT
- TRBD2 TRBJ2-1 TRBV2 CASSQRELDNEQFF TGTGCCAGCAGTCAGCGGGAGTTGGACAATGAGCAGTTCTTC
once TRBD2 TRBJ2-1 TRBV5-1 CASSLLSGGPTNEQFF TGCGCCAGCAGCTTGCTTAGCGGGGGGCCTACCAATGAGCAGTTCTTC
- - TRBJ2-1 TRBV7-9 CASSPKTGRRYNEQFF TGTGCCAGCAGCCCAAAAACAGGGAGACGGTACAATGAGCAGTTCTTC